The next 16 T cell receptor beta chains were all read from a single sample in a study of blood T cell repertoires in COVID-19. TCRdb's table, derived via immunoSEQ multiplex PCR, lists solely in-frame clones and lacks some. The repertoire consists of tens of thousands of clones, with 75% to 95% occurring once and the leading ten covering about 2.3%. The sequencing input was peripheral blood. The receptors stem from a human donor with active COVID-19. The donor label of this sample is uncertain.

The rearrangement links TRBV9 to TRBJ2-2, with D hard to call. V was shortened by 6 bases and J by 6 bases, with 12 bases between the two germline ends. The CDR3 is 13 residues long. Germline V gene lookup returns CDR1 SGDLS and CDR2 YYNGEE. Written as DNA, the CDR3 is TGTGCCAGCACTTCGTCGGGTCCCGGGGAGCTGTTTTTT. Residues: CASTSSGPGELFF.

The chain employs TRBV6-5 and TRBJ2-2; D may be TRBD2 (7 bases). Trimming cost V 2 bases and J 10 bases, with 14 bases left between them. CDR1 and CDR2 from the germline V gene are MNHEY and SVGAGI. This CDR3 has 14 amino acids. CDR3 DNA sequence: TGTGCCAGCAGTTACGGGGGGGCTCCTGAGGAGCTGTTTTTT. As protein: CASSYGGAPEELFF.

CDR3: CASSLAEAGNSPLHF. In nucleotides, the CDR3 is TGCGCCAGCAGCCTAGCAGAGGCAGGTAATTCACCCCTCCACTTT. The chain employs TRBV5-1 and TRBJ1-6; unclear D gene. V lost 4 bases, J lost 6 bases, and 14 bases lay in between. Germline V gene sequence: CDR1 SGHRS, CDR2 YFSETQ. The CDR3 is 15 residues long.

The CDR3 spells CASSSPDSLSSNYGYTF. CDR3 in DNA: TGTGCCAGCAGCTCTCCGGACAGTTTGTCGAGTAACTATGGCTACACCTTC. This chain uses TRBV5-4 with TRBJ1-2, with a possible D match to TRBD1 (6 bases). The germline V gene encodes CDR1 SGHNT and CDR2 YYREEE (reference sequence). V lost 3 bases and J lost 1, with 19 bases in between. The length of the CDR3 is 17 residues.

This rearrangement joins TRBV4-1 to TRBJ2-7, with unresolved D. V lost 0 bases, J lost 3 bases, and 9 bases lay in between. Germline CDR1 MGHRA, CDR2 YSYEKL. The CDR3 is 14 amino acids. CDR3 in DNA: TGCGCCAGCAGCCAAGATCTTATCGGCTACGAGCAGTACTTC. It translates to CASSQDLIGYEQYF.

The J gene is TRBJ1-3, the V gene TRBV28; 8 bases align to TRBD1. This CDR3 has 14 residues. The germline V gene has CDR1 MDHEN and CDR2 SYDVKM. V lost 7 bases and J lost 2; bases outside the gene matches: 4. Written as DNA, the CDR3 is TGTGCCAGCATACAGGGGGGCGCTGGAAACACCATATATTTT. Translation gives CASIQGGAGNTIYF.

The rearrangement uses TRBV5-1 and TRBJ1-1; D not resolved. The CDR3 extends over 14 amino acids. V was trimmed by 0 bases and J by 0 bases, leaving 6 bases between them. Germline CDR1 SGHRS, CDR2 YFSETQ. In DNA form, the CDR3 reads TGCGCCAGCAGCTTGGCCAGTCTGAACACTGAAGCTTTCTTT. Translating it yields CASSLASLNTEAFF. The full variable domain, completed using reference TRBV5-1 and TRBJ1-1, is KAGVTQTPRYLIKTRGQQVTLSCSPISGHRSVSWYQQTPGQGLQFLFEYFSETQRNKGNFPGRFSGRQFSNSRSEMNVSTLELGDSALYLCASSLASLNTEAFFGQGTRLTVV.

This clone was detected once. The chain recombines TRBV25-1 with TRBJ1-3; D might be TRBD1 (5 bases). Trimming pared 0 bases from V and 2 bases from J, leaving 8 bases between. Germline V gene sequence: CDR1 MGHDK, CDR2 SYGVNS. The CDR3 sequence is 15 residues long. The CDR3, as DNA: TGTGCCAGCAGTGAATACAGGGAAACTGGAAACACCATATATTTT. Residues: CASSEYRETGNTIYF.

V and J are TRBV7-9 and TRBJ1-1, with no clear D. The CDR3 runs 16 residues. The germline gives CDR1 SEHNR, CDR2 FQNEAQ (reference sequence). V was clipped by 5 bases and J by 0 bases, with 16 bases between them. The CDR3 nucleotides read TGTGCCAGCAGCCGCCTCGTCACAGCAATGAACACTGAAGCTTTCTTT. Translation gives CASSRLVTAMNTEAFF.

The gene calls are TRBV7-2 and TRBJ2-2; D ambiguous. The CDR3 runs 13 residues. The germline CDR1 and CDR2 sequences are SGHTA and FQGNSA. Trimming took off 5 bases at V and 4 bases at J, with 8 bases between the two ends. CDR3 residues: CASSPTVTGELFF. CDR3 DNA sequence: TGTGCCAGCAGCCCCACAGTCACCGGGGAGCTGTTTTTT.

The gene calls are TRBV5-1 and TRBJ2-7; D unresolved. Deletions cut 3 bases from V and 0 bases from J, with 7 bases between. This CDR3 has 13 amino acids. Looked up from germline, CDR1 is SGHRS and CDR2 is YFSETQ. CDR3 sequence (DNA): TGCGCCAGCAGCTCCATCATCTCCTACGAGCAGTACTTC. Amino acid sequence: CASSSIISYEQYF.

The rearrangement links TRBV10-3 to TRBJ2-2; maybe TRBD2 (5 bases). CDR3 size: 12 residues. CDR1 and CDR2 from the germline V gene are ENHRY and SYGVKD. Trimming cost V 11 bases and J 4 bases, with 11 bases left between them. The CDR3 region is CASARGTGELFF. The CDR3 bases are TGTGCCTCCGCCCGGGGCACCGGGGAGCTGTTTTTT.

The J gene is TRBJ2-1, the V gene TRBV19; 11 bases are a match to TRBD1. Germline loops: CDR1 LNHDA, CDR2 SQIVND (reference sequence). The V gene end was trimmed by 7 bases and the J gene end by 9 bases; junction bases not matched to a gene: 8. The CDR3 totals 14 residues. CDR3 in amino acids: CASTPGTGGSEQFF. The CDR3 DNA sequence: TGTGCCAGTACTCCCGGGACAGGGGGTAGTGAGCAGTTCTTC.

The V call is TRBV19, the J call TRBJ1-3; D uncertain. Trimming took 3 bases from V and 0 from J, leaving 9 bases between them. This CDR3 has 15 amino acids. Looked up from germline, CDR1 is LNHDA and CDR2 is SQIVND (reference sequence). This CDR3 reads CASSIGGHSGNTIYF. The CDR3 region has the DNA TGTGCCAGTAGTATCGGCGGCCACTCTGGAAACACCATATATTTT.

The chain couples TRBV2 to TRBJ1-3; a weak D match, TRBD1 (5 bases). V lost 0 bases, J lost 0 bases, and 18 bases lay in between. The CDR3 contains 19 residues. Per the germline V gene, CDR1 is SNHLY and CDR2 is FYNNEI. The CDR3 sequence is CASSEALMGEGLSGNTIYF. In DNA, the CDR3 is TGTGCCAGCAGTGAAGCGCTTATGGGGGAGGGCCTCTCTGGAAACACCATATATTTT.

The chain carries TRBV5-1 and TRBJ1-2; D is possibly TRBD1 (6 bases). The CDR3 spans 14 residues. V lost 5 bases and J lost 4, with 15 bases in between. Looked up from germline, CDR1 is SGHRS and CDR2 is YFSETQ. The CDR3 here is CASSSSGVGYGYTF. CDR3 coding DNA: TGCGCCAGCAGTTCATCAGGGGTGGGCTATGGCTACACCTTC.